These 8 T cell receptor beta chains originate from one sample sequenced in a study of T cell repertoires in cytomegalovirus infection. No antigen is known for these receptors. MiXCR, applied by TCRdb to the reads, yields one record per CDR3 protein. The sample includes approximately 500,000 distinct CDR3 sequences, 30% to 35% of them seen just once. Here the sequenced sample was cultured PBMCs, taken from culture after CMV antigen stimulation. The receptors here all came from a human donor in good health (CMV status not recorded). Some clones in this sample may be carry-over from other donors' samples.

The rearrangement links TRBV5-1 to TRBJ2-1, with D possibly matching TRBD2 (6 bases). The CDR3 runs to 15 residues. Germline CDR1 SGHRS, CDR2 YFSETQ. Trimming removed 4 bases at V and 6 bases at J, with 17 bases between. Written as DNA, the CDR3 is TGCGCCAGCAGCCAACGTGGAGGGGCGGCCAATGAGCAGTTCTTC. Its translation: CASSQRGGAANEQFF.

There are a few counts of this clonotype. The J gene is TRBJ2-1, the V gene TRBV9, with 10 bases aligning to TRBD2. CDR1 and CDR2 from the germline V gene are SGDLS and YYNGEE. The J segment lost 0 bases and the V segment lost 7 bases, leaving 7 bases of the junction unmatched. There are 16 residues in the CDR3. The CDR3 DNA sequence: TGTGCCAGCGACGCTAGCGGGAGTGTCTCCTACAATGAGCAGTTCTTC. Its translation: CASDASGSVSYNEQFF. The entire variable domain, with the rest obtained from reference TRBV9 and TRBJ2-1, is as follows: DSGVTQTPKHLITATGQRVTLRCSPRSGDLSVYWYQQSLDQGLQFLIQYYNGEERAKGNILERFSAQQFPDLHSELNLSSLELGDSALYFCASDASGSVSYNEQFFGPGTRLTVL.

V and J are TRBV19 and TRBJ1-3, with TRBD1 as a possible D gene (6 bases). This CDR3 is 15 amino acids long. The germline CDR1 and CDR2 sequences are LNHDA and SQIVND (reference sequence). Trimming left V 8 bases short and J 4 bases short, with 18 bases between. The CDR3 here is CASSTGRWPGNTIYF. CDR3 in DNA: TGTGCCAGTTCCACAGGGAGATGGCCCGGAAACACCATATATTTT.

The chain combines TRBV5-4 with TRBJ1-1, with no clear D. Per the germline V gene, CDR1 is SGHNT and CDR2 is YYREEE (reference sequence). The CDR3 has 12 amino acids. Trimming cost V 5 bases and J 0 bases, with 5 bases left between them. CDR3 amino acids: CASRALNTEAFF. In DNA, the CDR3 is TGTGCCAGCAGGGCCCTGAACACTGAAGCTTTCTTT.

The chain employs TRBV10-3 and TRBJ2-1; D may be TRBD1 (6 bases). The CDR3 consists of 13 residues. V lost 4 bases and J 5 bases, leaving 9 bases between the germline ends. Germline-derived CDR1 and CDR2 are ENHRY and SYGVKD. The CDR3 bases are TGTGCCATCAGTGGTACAGGGAACAATGAGCAGTTCTTC. It specifies CAISGTGNNEQFF.

The rearrangement joins TRBV29-1 to TRBJ1-1; D remains unclear. The CDR3 sequence is 15 residues long. Germline-derived CDR1 and CDR2 are SQVTM and ANQGSEA. V lost 4 bases, J lost 0 bases, and 15 bases lay in between. The chain's CDR3 is CSVGSSLRLNTEAFF. The CDR3 region has the DNA TGCAGCGTTGGTTCGTCCCTTCGTCTGAACACTGAAGCTTTCTTT.

Of note for this clonotype: The junction shows a germline mismatch at one end, possibly a read error. The genes are TRBV11-2 and TRBJ2-1, with D possibly being TRBD2 (6 bases). This CDR3 contains 13 residues. Per the germline V gene, CDR1 is SGHAT and CDR2 is FQNNGV. CDR3 sequence: CASSLDSGLPSLF. The CDR3 DNA reads as TGTGCCAGCAGCTTAGATTCGGGACTCCCATCCCTCTTC.

V gene TRBV6-2 or TRBV6-3 combines with J gene TRBJ2-7; D not certain. Germline loops: CDR1 MNHEY, CDR2 SVGEGT. The CDR3 is 13 amino acids. Trimming cost V 7 bases and J 5 bases, with 15 bases left between them. This CDR3 is CASIGFSYDEQYF. For the CDR3, the DNA is TGTGCCAGCATCGGATTCAGCTATGACGAGCAGTACTTC.